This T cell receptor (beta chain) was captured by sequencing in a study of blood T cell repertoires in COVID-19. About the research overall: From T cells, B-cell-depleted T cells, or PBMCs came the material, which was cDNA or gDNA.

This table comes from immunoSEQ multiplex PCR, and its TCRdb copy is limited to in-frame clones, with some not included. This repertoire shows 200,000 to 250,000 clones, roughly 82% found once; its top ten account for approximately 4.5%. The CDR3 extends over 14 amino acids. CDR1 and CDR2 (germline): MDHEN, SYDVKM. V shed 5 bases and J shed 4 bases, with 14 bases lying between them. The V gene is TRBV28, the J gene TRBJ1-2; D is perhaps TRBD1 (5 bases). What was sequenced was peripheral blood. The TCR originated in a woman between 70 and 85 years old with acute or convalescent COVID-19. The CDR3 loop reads CASSQEQVPYGYTF. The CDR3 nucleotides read TGTGCCAGCAGTCAGGAACAGGTCCCCTATGGCTACACCTTC.